Below are 3 T cell receptor beta chains sequenced from a single sample in a study of shared clonotypes between healthy human individuals. Data came from immunoSEQ multiplex PCR; TCRdb stores just in-frame clones and leaves some out. Of fewer than 2.5 million clones in the sample, roughly 93% were seen once. Sequenced material: naive CD4+ T cells from PBMCs. The subset here: CD45RA+ positively selected. Receptors originate from a man between 18 and 29 years old in good health. Some clones in this sample may be carry-over from other donors' samples.

Notes on this clone: Other DNA sequences from this sample encode an identical CDR3 as well. The chain is built from TRBV5-1 and TRBJ1-1; D not resolved. V lost 3 bases, J lost 0 bases, and 6 bases lay in between. Per the germline V gene, CDR1 is SGHRS and CDR2 is YFSETQ. This CDR3 contains 13 residues. The chain's CDR3 is CASSSGMNTEAFF. The DNA of the CDR3 is TGCGCCAGCAGCTCCGGGATGAACACTGAAGCTTTCTTT.

The chain has TRBV6-5 and TRBJ1-1; TRBD1 is a possible D gene (6 bases). The germline CDR1 and CDR2 sequences are MNHEY and SVGAGI. V was shortened by 2 bases and J by 7 bases, with 14 bases between the two germline ends. The CDR3 covers 14 residues. CDR3: CASSYGGRAFEAFF. The CDR3 bases are TGTGCCAGCAGTTACGGGGGCAGGGCCTTTGAAGCTTTCTTT.

The rearrangement uses TRBV5-1 and TRBJ1-2; 10 bases line up with TRBD1. Trimming at V came to 4 bases and at J to 6 bases, leaving 6 bases not matched to a gene. Germline CDR1 SGHRS, CDR2 YFSETQ. The CDR3 has 14 residues. CDR3 region: CASSRSGTGDGYTF. The CDR3 DNA is TGCGCCAGCAGCCGATCCGGGACAGGGGATGGCTACACCTTC.